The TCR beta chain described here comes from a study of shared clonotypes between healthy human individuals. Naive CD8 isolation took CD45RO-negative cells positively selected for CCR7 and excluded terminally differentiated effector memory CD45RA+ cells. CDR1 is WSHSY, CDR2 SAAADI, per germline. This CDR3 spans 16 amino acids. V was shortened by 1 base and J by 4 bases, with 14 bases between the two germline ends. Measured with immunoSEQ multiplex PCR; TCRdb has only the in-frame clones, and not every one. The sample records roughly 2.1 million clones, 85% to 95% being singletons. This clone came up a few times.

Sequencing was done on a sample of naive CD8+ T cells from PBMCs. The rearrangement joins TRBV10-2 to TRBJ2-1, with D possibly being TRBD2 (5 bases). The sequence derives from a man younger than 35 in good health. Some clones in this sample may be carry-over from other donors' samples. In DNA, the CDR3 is TGCGCCAGCAGTGAGTTGGACTCGACAAGGTACAATGAGCAGTTCTTC. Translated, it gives CASSELDSTRYNEQFF.